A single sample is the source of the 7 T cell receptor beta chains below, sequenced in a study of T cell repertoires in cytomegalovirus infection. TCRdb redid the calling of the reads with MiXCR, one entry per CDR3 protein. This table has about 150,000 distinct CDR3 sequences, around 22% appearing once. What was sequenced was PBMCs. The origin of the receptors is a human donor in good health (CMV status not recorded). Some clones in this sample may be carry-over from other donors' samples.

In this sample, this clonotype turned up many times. CDR3 nucleotides: TGTGCCAGCAGTTTGCGGACTGAAGCTTTCTTT. This sequence encodes CASSLRTEAFF. The chain links TRBV28 to TRBJ1-1, with no clear D. V gave up 3 bases and J gave up 5 bases, with 4 bases separating them. This CDR3 is built from 11 residues. Germline lookup yields CDR1 MDHEN and CDR2 SYDVKM.

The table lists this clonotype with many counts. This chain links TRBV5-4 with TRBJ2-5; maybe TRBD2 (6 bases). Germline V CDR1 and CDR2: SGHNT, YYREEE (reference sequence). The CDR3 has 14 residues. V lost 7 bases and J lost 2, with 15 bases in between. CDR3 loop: CASGGRGGQETQYF. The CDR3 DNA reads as TGTGCCAGCGGGGGACGGGGAGGACAAGAGACCCAGTACTTC.

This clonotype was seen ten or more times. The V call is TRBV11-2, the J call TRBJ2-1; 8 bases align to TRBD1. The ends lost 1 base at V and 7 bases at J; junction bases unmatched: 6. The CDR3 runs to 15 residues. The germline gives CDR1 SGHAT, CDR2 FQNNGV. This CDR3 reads CASSLGQGADNEQFF. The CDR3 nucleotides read TGTGCCAGCAGCTTAGGCCAGGGGGCGGATAATGAGCAGTTCTTC.

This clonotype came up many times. In DNA, the CDR3 is TGTGCCAGCAGCTATTTCCGGGGGGCAGTGGGAGGAAACACCATATATTTT. Protein sequence: CASSYFRGAVGGNTIYF. V is TRBV7-2 and J is TRBJ1-3, with D possibly being TRBD1 (6 bases). This CDR3 is built from 17 residues. CDR1 and CDR2 (germline): SGHTA, FQGNSA. V lost 4 bases to trimming and J lost 4 bases, with 20 bases between them.

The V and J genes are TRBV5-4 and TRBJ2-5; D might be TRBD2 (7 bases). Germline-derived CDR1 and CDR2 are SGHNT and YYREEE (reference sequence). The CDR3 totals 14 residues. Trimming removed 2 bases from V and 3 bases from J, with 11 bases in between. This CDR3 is CASSFSGDKETQYF. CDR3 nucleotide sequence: TGTGCCAGCAGCTTCAGCGGGGACAAAGAGACCCAGTACTTC.

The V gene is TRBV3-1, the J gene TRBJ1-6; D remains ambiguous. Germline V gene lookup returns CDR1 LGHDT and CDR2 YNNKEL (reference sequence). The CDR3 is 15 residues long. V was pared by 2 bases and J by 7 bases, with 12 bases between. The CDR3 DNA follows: TGTGCCAGCAGCCAATTGCGGCCGTCGAATTCACCCCTCCACTTT. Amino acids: CASSQLRPSNSPLHF.

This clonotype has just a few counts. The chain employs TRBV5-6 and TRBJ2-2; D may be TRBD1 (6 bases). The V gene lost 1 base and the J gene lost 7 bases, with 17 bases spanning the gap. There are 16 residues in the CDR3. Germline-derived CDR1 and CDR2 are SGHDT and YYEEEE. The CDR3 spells CASSLFGAGAGGELFF. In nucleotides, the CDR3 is TGTGCCAGCAGCTTGTTCGGTGCAGGGGCCGGCGGGGAGCTGTTTTTT.